Listed here are 17 T cell receptor beta chains from one sample, sequenced in a study of shared clonotypes between healthy human individuals (dated by TCRdb to the early 2020s). The library was prepared using the immunoSEQ multiplex PCR assay. TCRdb holds this immuneACCESS table with in-frame rearrangements only. Some clones are missing; in checked studies, unresolved V genes explain under half, and the rest has no known cause. Within this sample are roughly 850,000 clones, with around 96% of them counted one time only. The ten largest clones capture about 0.25% of the sample. For the CD8 naive samples, CD45RO-negative cells were positively selected for CCR7, yielding a CD45RA+CCR7+ population from which TemRA cells were excluded. Source material: naive CD8+ T cells sorted from blood. This specimen's cell subset or site label, per the study, means: CD45RA+CCR7+. Every receptor here comes from a man younger than 45 in good health.

V usage is TRBV10-3 and J usage is TRBJ2-2; D uncertain. Germline CDR1 ENHRY, CDR2 SYGVKD. V shed 6 bases and J shed 1 base, with 21 bases lying between them. The CDR3 has 18 amino acids. The CDR3 loop is CAISDMTHGPRNTGELFF. The CDR3 nucleotides read TGTGCCATCAGCGACATGACTCACGGGCCGAGGAACACCGGGGAGCTGTTTTTT.

V usage is TRBV28 and J usage is TRBJ2-7; no clear D. This CDR3 spans 12 amino acids. Germline V CDR1 and CDR2: MDHEN, SYDVKM. The V gene lost 5 bases and the J gene lost 1 base, with 6 bases spanning the gap. CDR3 in DNA: TGTGCCAGCAGTAAGAGGTCCTACGAGCAGTACTTC. The encoded protein is CASSKRSYEQYF.

V is TRBV29-1 and J is TRBJ1-2; 7 bases match TRBD1. Germline V gene sequence: CDR1 SQVTM, CDR2 ANQGSEA. The CDR3 covers 15 residues. V shed 0 bases, J shed 8 bases, and the junction held 12 bases outside the gene matches. The CDR3 is CSVEDFGQETNGYTF. DNA for the CDR3: TGCAGCGTTGAAGATTTCGGACAGGAGACGAACGGCTACACCTTC.

This chain links TRBV5-1 with TRBJ2-5, with TRBD2 matching 11 bases. This CDR3 is 16 amino acids long. With 2 bases clipped from V and 3 bases from J, the junction kept 6 bases outside the gene matches. Germline V gene data show CDR1 as SGHRS and CDR2 as YFSETQ. The CDR3 is CASSFSGRAFKETQYF. Written as DNA, the CDR3 is TGCGCCAGCAGCTTTAGCGGGAGGGCCTTTAAAGAGACCCAGTACTTC. The full variable domain, in which reference TRBV5-1 and TRBJ2-5 provide the parts outside the CDR3, is KAGVTQTPRYLIKTRGQQVTLSCSPISGHRSVSWYQQTPGQGLQFLFEYFSETQRNKGNFPGRFSGRQFSNSRSEMNVSTLELGDSALYLCASSFSGRAFKETQYFGPGTRLLVL.

This rearrangement joins TRBV28 to TRBJ2-7, with D perhaps matching TRBD1 or TRBD2 (5 bases each). Per germline, CDR1 MDHEN and CDR2 SYDVKM. V was cut by 6 bases and J by 0 bases, with 18 bases left in between. There are 16 residues in the CDR3. The DNA for the CDR3 is TGTGCCAGCAGCCGCTTCGGGGACCCCGACTCCTACGAGCAGTACTTC. Translating it yields CASSRFGDPDSYEQYF.

This clone was recorded once. This chain links TRBV5-1 with TRBJ2-7, with D possibly TRBD1 on 5 matching bases. The CDR3 totals 14 residues. The germline V gene has CDR1 SGHRS and CDR2 YFSETQ. Deletions cut 3 bases from V and 3 bases from J, with 13 bases between. The DNA for the CDR3 is TGCGCCAGCAGCTCCCCGTATGACAGCTACGAGCAGTACTTC. Translated: CASSSPYDSYEQYF.

In regard to this clone: The sample has other DNA sequences that encode this CDR3 too. The genes are TRBV9 and TRBJ2-1; perhaps TRBD2 as D (5 bases). Germline CDR1 and CDR2: SGDLS and YYNGEE. The CDR3 covers 12 residues. Trimming stripped 0 bases from V and 7 bases from J, with 5 bases between. CDR3 loop: CASSVGRNEQFF. The CDR3 nucleotides read TGTGCCAGCAGCGTAGGGAGGAATGAGCAGTTCTTC.

The chain is built from TRBV4-1 and TRBJ1-3; D is possibly TRBD1 (5 bases). Germline V gene data show CDR1 as MGHRA and CDR2 as YSYEKL. The length of the CDR3 is 15 residues. V was cut by 0 bases and J by 2 bases, with 8 bases left in between. The CDR3 DNA is TGCGCCAGCAGCCAAGAGAAGACAGCTGGAAACACCATATATTTT. This codes for CASSQEKTAGNTIYF.

The chain recombines TRBV7-2 with TRBJ2-7; D is unresolved. V lost 5 bases and J lost 4, with 12 bases in between. Germline V CDR1 and CDR2: SGHTA, FQGNSA. The length of the CDR3 is 13 residues. The CDR3 sequence: CASSLFLVYEQYF. For the CDR3, the DNA is TGTGCCAGCAGCCTATTCCTCGTTTACGAGCAGTACTTC.

This clone came up once. CDR3 in DNA: TGCAGCGCCGGACGGTCGAACACTGAAGCTTTCTTT. It yields the protein CSAGRSNTEAFF. The chain combines TRBV29-1 with TRBJ1-1; unclear D gene. This CDR3 has 12 amino acids. Trimming pared 7 bases from V and 1 base from J, leaving 10 bases between. Germline V gene data show CDR1 as SQVTM and CDR2 as ANQGSEA.

The chain combines TRBV29-1 with TRBJ2-7, with D unclear. The V end lost 5 bases, the J end lost 3 bases, and 14 bases lay between the germline ends. Germline V gene sequence: CDR1 SQVTM, CDR2 ANQGSEA. This CDR3 is 13 amino acids long. Here the CDR3 reads CSVLSGVNYEQYF. DNA of the CDR3: TGCAGCGTTCTATCTGGAGTCAACTACGAGCAGTACTTC.

This sequence joins TRBV28 and TRBJ2-7, with D possibly matching TRBD1 (6 bases). Germline CDR1 and CDR2: MDHEN and SYDVKM. Between the trimmed V and J ends, which lost 3 bases and 5 bases, there was a span of 14 bases. This CDR3 comprises 14 residues. The chain's CDR3 is CASSFRGMGNEQYF. The CDR3 nucleotides read TGTGCCAGCAGTTTCAGGGGAATGGGTAACGAGCAGTACTTC.

As regards this clone: Within the sample, other DNA sequences also encode this same CDR3. The chain uses TRBV20-1 and TRBJ2-3; D not resolved. Germline V lookup: CDR1 DFQATT, CDR2 SNEGSKA (reference sequence). This CDR3 has 11 residues. V was shortened by 0 bases and J by 6 bases, with 4 bases between the two germline ends. The CDR3 region has the DNA TGCAGTGCTAGAGAAGGGGATACGCAGTATTTT. It specifies CSAREGDTQYF.

The V and J genes are TRBV30 and TRBJ2-2; 11 nucleotides align to TRBD2. Germline V CDR1 and CDR2: GTSNPN, SVGIG (reference sequence). There are 16 residues in the CDR3. Germline trimming cut 3 bases from V and 6 bases from J; bases unmatched to any gene: 9. The CDR3: CAWRPTSGSRAGELFF. In DNA, the CDR3 is TGTGCCTGGAGGCCTACTAGCGGGAGTAGGGCCGGGGAGCTGTTTTTT.

The chain recombines TRBV7-2 with TRBJ2-2; D remains unclear. From germline, CDR1 is SGHTA and CDR2 FQGNSA. Trimming removed 5 bases from V and 1 base from J, with 2 bases in between. This CDR3 comprises 12 residues. The CDR3 DNA reads TGTGCCAGCAGCATGAACACCGGGGAGCTGTTTTTT. It codes for CASSMNTGELFF.

This clone was seen once. This chain uses TRBV11-3 with TRBJ2-1, with D perhaps matching TRBD2 (6 bases). Germline V gene data show CDR1 as SGHNT and CDR2 as YENEEA. The CDR3 loop spans 14 amino acids. V lost 4 bases, J lost 9 bases, and 16 bases lay in between. The CDR3 nucleotides are TGTGCCAGCAGCTCCCGGGACTCCCCCATTGAGCAGTTCTTC. Translating it yields CASSSRDSPIEQFF.

This rearrangement joins TRBV5-1 to TRBJ2-1; 12 nucleotides align to TRBD2. Germline V gene data show CDR1 as SGHRS and CDR2 as YFSETQ. This CDR3 has 21 amino acids. With V trimmed by 0 bases and J by 1 base, 14 bases remained unmatched. CDR3 sequence (DNA): TGCGCCAGCAGCTTGGTTTTCGGGACTAGCGGGTTAGGGGTGTCCTACAATGAGCAGTTCTTC. Encoded protein: CASSLVFGTSGLGVSYNEQFF.